These T cell receptor beta chains were read from a single sample in a study of T cell responses to AZD1222 COVID-19 vaccine. The assay was immunoSEQ multiplex PCR, and TCRdb's table has in-frame clones only and misses some. The sample includes about 140,000 clones, approximately 90% of them seen just once. This specimen consisted of peripheral blood, obtained 28 days after the second AZD1222 dose. The receptors derive from an adult who received the AZD1222 COVID-19 vaccine. CDR3s include the opening cysteine and the closing phenylalanine or tryptophan. The order of the fields is clone size, J gene, V gene, D gene, CDR3 protein, CDR3 DNA. The D gene is left open where the match is weak. Clone sizes are given selectively: once, few, many, or a class where the clone is expanded.

size: -; J: TRBJ1-2; V: TRBV9; D: TRBD1; CDR3: CASSVGDSNYGYTF; DNA: TGTGCCAGCAGCGTCGGGGACAGTAACTATGGCTACACCTTC
size: -; J: TRBJ2-1; V: TRBV3-1/TRBV3-2; D: -; CDR3: CASSYVRGNEQFF; DNA: TGTGCCAGCAGCTACGTTAGGGGCAATGAGCAGTTCTTC
size: -; J: TRBJ1-2; V: TRBV5-4; D: TRBD1; CDR3: CASSRDGTGSGGYTF; DNA: TGTGCCAGCAGCCGGGACGGGACAGGGAGCGGTGGCTACACCTTC
size: -; J: TRBJ1-1; V: TRBV7-2; D: -; CDR3: CASSSTLRAEAFF; DNA: TGTGCCAGCAGCTCAACCCTCCGGGCTGAAGCTTTCTTT
size: -; J: TRBJ2-1; V: TRBV11-2; D: -; CDR3: CASRDMGRDNEQFF; DNA: TGTGCCAGCAGGGACATGGGGCGGGACAATGAGCAGTTCTTC
size: -; J: TRBJ1-2; V: TRBV29-1; D: -; CDR3: CSVVEQAGSYYGYTF; DNA: TGCAGCGTTGTTGAGCAGGCCGGCAGTTACTATGGCTACACCTTC
size: -; J: TRBJ1-6; V: TRBV15; D: -; CDR3: CATGSENSPLHF; DNA: TGTGCCACCGGATCAGAAAATTCACCCCTCCACTTT
size: -; J: TRBJ2-2; V: TRBV2; D: TRBD1; CDR3: CASTGTGNTGELFF; DNA: TGTGCCAGCACCGGGACAGGGAACACCGGGGAGCTGTTTTTT
size: -; J: TRBJ2-1; V: TRBV5-1; D: -; CDR3: CASSSGTGTIYNEQFF; DNA: TGCGCCAGCAGCTCGGGGACCGGGACAATCTACAATGAGCAGTTCTTC
size: once; J: TRBJ2-1; V: TRBV19; D: TRBD1; CDR3: CASSIIPGQGAGEQFF; DNA: TGTGCCAGTAGTATCATTCCGGGACAGGGGGCTGGTGAGCAGTTCTTC
size: -; J: TRBJ2-1; V: TRBV4-1; D: TRBD1; CDR3: CASSQDRGGADNEQFF; DNA: TGCGCCAGCAGCCAAGATAGAGGGGGCGCTGACAATGAGCAGTTCTTC
size: -; J: TRBJ1-1; V: TRBV7-9; D: -; CDR3: CASSLGGRGAFF; DNA: TGTGCCAGCAGCTTAGGGGGGCGGGGAGCTTTCTTT
size: -; J: TRBJ1-2; V: TRBV12-3/TRBV12-4; D: -; CDR3: CASSPRPQVYTF; DNA: TGTGCCAGCAGTCCCCGACCCCAGGTCTACACCTTC
size: -; J: TRBJ1-1; V: TRBV12-3/TRBV12-4; D: -; CDR3: CASSERSHTEAFF; DNA: TGTGCCAGCAGCGAGCGAAGTCACACTGAAGCTTTCTTT
size: -; J: TRBJ2-1; V: TRBV6-6; D: -; CDR3: CASSRFRDLSGGEQFF; DNA: TGTGCCAGCAGTCGATTCCGGGACCTTTCAGGGGGGGAGCAGTTCTTC
size: -; J: TRBJ2-1; V: TRBV28; D: -; CDR3: CATFPGGLVYNEQFF; DNA: TGTGCCACCTTCCCAGGAGGGTTAGTCTACAATGAGCAGTTCTTC
size: -; J: TRBJ2-3; V: TRBV12-3/TRBV12-4; D: -; CDR3: CASSWQDDTQYF; DNA: TGTGCCAGCAGTTGGCAAGATGATACGCAGTATTTT
size: -; J: TRBJ2-1; V: TRBV4-3; D: TRBD2; CDR3: CASSQGTSSYNEQFF; DNA: TGCGCCAGCAGCCAAGGGACTAGCTCCTACAATGAGCAGTTCTTC
size: once; J: TRBJ2-5; V: TRBV28; D: -; CDR3: CASSLLIGGQKETQYF; DNA: TGTGCCAGCAGTTTATTGATCGGTGGACAGAAAGAGACCCAGTACTTC
size: once; J: TRBJ2-5; V: TRBV7-7; D: -; CDR3: CASSLAGGTGAETQYF; DNA: TGTGCCAGCAGCTTAGCGGGGGGTACAGGGGCAGAGACCCAGTACTTC
size: -; J: TRBJ1-2; V: TRBV19; D: TRBD1; CDR3: CASRPRDRAAGLYGYTF; DNA: TGTGCCAGTAGACCTCGGGACAGGGCCGCCGGGCTCTATGGCTACACCTTC
size: -; J: TRBJ2-3; V: TRBV5-1; D: TRBD2; CDR3: CASRATSGSTDTQYF; DNA: TGCGCCAGTCGAGCGACTAGCGGTAGCACAGATACGCAGTATTTT
size: -; J: TRBJ1-2; V: TRBV13; D: -; CDR3: CASRENYGYTF; DNA: TGTGCCAGCAGGGAAAACTATGGCTACACCTTC
size: -; J: TRBJ2-3; V: TRBV27; D: -; CDR3: CASSRLVRGPRSLADTQYF; DNA: TGTGCCAGCAGTCGCCTTGTGCGGGGCCCCCGTTCCTTAGCAGATACGCAGTATTTT
size: -; J: TRBJ2-7; V: TRBV6-5; D: TRBD2; CDR3: CASSWGGSYEQYF; DNA: TGTGCCAGCAGTTGGGGGGGCTCCTACGAGCAGTACTTC